The rows below give T cell receptor beta chains drawn from one sample of a study of cytomegalovirus exposure and HLA in healthy donors. Using immunoSEQ multiplex PCR, the repertoire was profiled, and TCRdb retains in-frame clones only, with some absent. In all, the sample yields some 200,000 clones. Sequenced sample: PBMCs. The source is a young man in good health and CMV-seronegative. Each CDR3 is given without its conserved first and last residue. Each record gives: J gene, V gene, CDR3 protein.

>TRBJ2-4|TRBV30
AWSGFGGVDIQY
>TRBJ1-1|TRBV5-1
ASSWKRDTEAF
>TRBJ2-7|TRBV7-2
ASSLATSGGAYEQY
>TRBJ2-7|TRBV19
ASRSGGTDEQY
>-|TRBV10-3
AISERQGDYEQY
>TRBJ2-1|TRBV11-2
ASSLEAGGMNEQF
>TRBJ2-7|TRBV27
ASSLSSGRPYEQY
>TRBJ2-1|TRBV27
ASSSSGANEQF
>TRBJ1-2|TRBV27
ASSANPGQAGYGYT
>TRBJ1-3|TRBV27
ASRGHAGNTIY
>TRBJ2-7|TRBV27
ASSPPARDTAEQY
>TRBJ2-7|TRBV11-2
ASSLDRPSYEQY
>TRBJ2-7|TRBV6-1
ASSEGGEY
>TRBJ1-5|TRBV7-2
ASSTRDSQYSNQPQH
>TRBJ2-4|TRBV21-1
ASSQSSDREEGIFKNIQY
>TRBJ2-1|TRBV5-1
ASSSIRDRGKHEQF
>TRBJ1-1|TRBV9
ASSVEQNTEAF
>TRBJ2-2|TRBV15
ATSRFRDTGELF
>TRBJ2-3|TRBV15
ATSRRTGGVTDTQY
>TRBJ2-5|TRBV7-3
ASSLGGGAGTQY
>TRBJ2-1|TRBV19
ASSIGTGGLSRNLKYNEQF
>TRBJ1-3|TRBV2
ANLEADRDHSGNTIY
>TRBJ2-1|TRBV30
AWMTGNYNEQF
>TRBJ2-3|TRBV27
ASSSEGSTDTQY
>TRBJ2-6|TRBV11-2
ASSLFGRGVLT
>TRBJ2-5|TRBV19
ASSIVGQGSETQY
>TRBJ2-7|TRBV15
ATSRGDLGLAEIKY
>TRBJ2-7|TRBV11-3
ASSLDWGQLSYEQY
>TRBJ2-5|TRBV6-6
ASSGQQETQY
>TRBJ1-5|TRBV2
ASSERTPGSQPQH
>TRBJ2-7|TRBV7-8
ASSWRGGTGEQY
>TRBJ1-4|TRBV7-9
ASSARTGINEKLF
>TRBJ1-3|TRBV4-3
ASSHEYRVGNTIY
>TRBJ2-7|TRBV27
ASSQREGYEQY
>TRBJ2-3|TRBV27
ASSLGLAAPATQY
>TRBJ2-7|TRBV6-5
ASSLRGGIYEQY
>TRBJ2-7|TRBV5-1
ASSLEGFWRGRDYEQY
>TRBJ1-1|TRBV7-6
ASSLAPPDSREMNTEAF
>TRBJ2-7|TRBV2
ASLRTGSYEQY
>TRBJ1-2|TRBV10-2
ASSAGTDHGYT
>TRBJ2-2|TRBV10-3
AIIKSPSGNTGELF
>TRBJ2-7|TRBV30
AWSVRGTRDYEQY
>TRBJ2-7|TRBV19
ASSEGTGRFYEQY
>TRBJ1-3|TRBV19
ASISRLISGNTIY
>TRBJ1-5|TRBV2
ASRRDSRNQPQH
>TRBJ1-2|TRBV7-2
ATQRGQGNYGYT
>TRBJ2-3|TRBV5-4
ASSLTDTDTQY
>TRBJ1-1|TRBV7-8
ASSPSSASPEAF
>TRBJ1-2|TRBV29-1
SVEPDREADGYT
>TRBJ1-6|TRBV6-5
ASSDWGGSPLH
>TRBJ1-1|TRBV30
AWRVVHGGSEAF